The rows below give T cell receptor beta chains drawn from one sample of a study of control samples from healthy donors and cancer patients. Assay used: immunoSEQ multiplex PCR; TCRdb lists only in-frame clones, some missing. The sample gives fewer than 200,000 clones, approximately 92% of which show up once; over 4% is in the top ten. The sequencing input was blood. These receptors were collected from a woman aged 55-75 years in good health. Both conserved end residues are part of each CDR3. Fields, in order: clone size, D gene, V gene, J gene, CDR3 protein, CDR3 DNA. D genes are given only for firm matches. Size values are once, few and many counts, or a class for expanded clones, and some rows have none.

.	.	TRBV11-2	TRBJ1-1	CASSRGQQNRGTEAFF	TGTGCCAGCAGCCGGGGACAACAAAACCGGGGAACTGAAGCTTTCTTT
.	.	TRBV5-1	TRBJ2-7	CASTRGTEVIYEQYF	TGCGCCAGCACCCGCGGGACTGAGGTAATTTACGAGCAGTACTTC
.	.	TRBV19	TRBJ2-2	CASSPRTANTGELFF	TGTGCCAGTAGTCCCAGGACGGCTAACACCGGGGAGCTGTTTTTT
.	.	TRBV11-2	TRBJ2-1	CASSLGFGLARGSYNEQFF	TGTGCCAGCAGCTTAGGGTTCGGCCTGGCCAGGGGTTCCTACAATGAGCAGTTCTTC
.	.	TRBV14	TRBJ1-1	CASSRDRHDGAFF	TGTGCCAGCAGCCGAGACAGGCATGATGGAGCTTTCTTT
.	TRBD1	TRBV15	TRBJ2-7	CATSRTRDRPHSYEQYF	TGTGCCACCAGCAGAACCCGGGACAGGCCCCACTCCTACGAGCAGTACTTC
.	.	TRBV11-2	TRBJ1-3	CASSRTENTIYF	TGTGCCAGCAGCCGGACAGAAAACACCATATATTTT
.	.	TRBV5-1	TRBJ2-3	CASQVIPSTDTQYF	TGCGCCAGCCAGGTGATACCTAGCACAGATACGCAGTATTTT
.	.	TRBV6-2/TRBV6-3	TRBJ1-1	CASSRAEGIGAFF	TGTGCCAGCAGTCGCGCGGAGGGGATCGGAGCTTTCTTT
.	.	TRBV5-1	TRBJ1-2	CASSSGGRSNYGYTF	TGCGCCAGCAGCTCGGGGGGACGGTCGAACTATGGCTACACCTTC
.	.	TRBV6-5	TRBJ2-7	CASNNWGTSYEQYF	TGTGCCAGCAATAACTGGGGAACCTCCTACGAGCAGTACTTC
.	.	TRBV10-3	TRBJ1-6	CAIKAGMGIRSYNSPLHF	TGTGCCATCAAAGCAGGCATGGGCATACGATCCTATAATTCACCCCTCCACTTT
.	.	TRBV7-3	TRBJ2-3	CASSRGQTDTQYF	TGTGCCAGCAGCCGCGGACAGACAGATACGCAGTATTTT
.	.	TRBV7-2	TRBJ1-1	CASSFSAGLNTEAFF	TGTGCCAGCAGCTTCTCAGCGGGGCTGAACACTGAAGCTTTCTTT
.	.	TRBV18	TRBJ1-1	CASSSPGLMNTEAFF	TGTGCCAGCTCATCTCCGGGACTGATGAACACTGAAGCTTTCTTT
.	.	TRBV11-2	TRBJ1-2	CASSPGVGLGIYGYTF	TGTGCCAGCAGCCCCGGGGTAGGGCTGGGTATCTATGGCTACACCTTC
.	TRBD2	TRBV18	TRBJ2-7	CASSPQGTSGGYEQYF	TGTGCCAGCTCACCACAAGGGACTAGCGGGGGATACGAGCAGTACTTC
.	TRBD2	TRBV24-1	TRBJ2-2	CATSDLRSGVPGELFF	TGTGCCACCAGTGATTTACGTAGCGGGGTACCCGGGGAGCTGTTTTTT
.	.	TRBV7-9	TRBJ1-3	CASSLSGPWSSGNTIYF	TGTGCCAGCAGCTTAAGTGGCCCCTGGAGCTCTGGAAACACCATATATTTT
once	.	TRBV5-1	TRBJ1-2	CATSQGFLAYGYTF	TGCGCCACCTCTCAGGGATTTCTAGCCTATGGCTACACCTTC
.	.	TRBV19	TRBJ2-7	CASKQGDEQYF	TGTGCCAGTAAACAGGGAGACGAGCAGTACTTC
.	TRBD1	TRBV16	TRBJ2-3	CASSPDRGSWDTQYF	TGTGCCAGCAGCCCGGACAGGGGGAGTTGGGATACGCAGTATTTT
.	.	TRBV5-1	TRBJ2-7	CASSLAAGVYEQYF	TGCGCCAGCAGCTTGGCAGCAGGTGTATACGAGCAGTACTTC
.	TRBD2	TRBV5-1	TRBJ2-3	CASSMGLAGGLDTQYF	TGCGCCAGCAGCATGGGACTAGCGGGGGGGCTGGATACGCAGTATTTT
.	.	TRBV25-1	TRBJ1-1	CASSESRGLNTEAFF	TGTGCCAGCAGTGAATCTCGTGGGCTCAACACTGAAGCTTTCTTT
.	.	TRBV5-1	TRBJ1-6	CASSLEGDNSPLHF	TGCGCCAGCAGCCTAGAAGGGGATAATTCACCCCTCCACTTT
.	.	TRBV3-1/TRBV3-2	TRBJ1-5	CASSLGRSNQPQHF	TGTGCCAGCAGCCTTGGACGTAGCAATCAGCCCCAGCATTTT
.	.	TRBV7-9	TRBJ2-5	CASSLALGIGQETQYF	TGTGCCAGCAGCTTAGCTCTTGGGATAGGGCAAGAGACCCAGTACTTC
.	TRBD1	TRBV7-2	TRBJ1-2	CASRPQGVNYGYTF	TGTGCCAGCAGACCGCAGGGGGTTAACTATGGCTACACCTTC
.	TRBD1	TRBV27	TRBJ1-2	CASSLSAGGNYGYTF	TGTGCCAGCAGTTTATCGGCAGGGGGGAACTATGGCTACACCTTC
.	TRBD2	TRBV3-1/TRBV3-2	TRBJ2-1	CASSQVLAGSLSSYNEQFF	TGTGCCAGCAGCCAAGTTCTAGCGGGGAGCTTGAGCTCCTACAATGAGCAGTTCTTC
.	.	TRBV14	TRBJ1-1	CASRSYRNTEAFF	TGTGCCAGCAGAAGCTACAGGAACACTGAAGCTTTCTTT
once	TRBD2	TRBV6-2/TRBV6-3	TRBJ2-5	CASSYDRRGVQETQYF	TGTGCCAGCAGTTACGATCGGCGGGGGGTCCAAGAGACCCAGTACTTC
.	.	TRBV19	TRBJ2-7	CATSPSTGTYEQYF	TGTGCCACCTCTCCCTCGACAGGCACCTACGAGCAGTACTTC
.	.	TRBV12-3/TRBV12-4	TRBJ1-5	CASSFGAYQPQHF	TGTGCCAGCAGTTTCGGGGCCTATCAGCCCCAGCATTTT
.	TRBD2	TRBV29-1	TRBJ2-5	CSVVAAGTQETQYF	TGCAGCGTTGTAGCAGCGGGAACACAAGAGACCCAGTACTTC
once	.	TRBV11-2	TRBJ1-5	CASSLGWGGGGSNQPQHF	TGTGCCAGCAGCTTAGGCTGGGGGGGCGGGGGAAGCAATCAGCCCCAGCATTTT
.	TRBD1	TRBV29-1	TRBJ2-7	CSAEAGTGSYEQYF	TGCAGCGCCGAGGCGGGGACAGGGAGTTACGAGCAGTACTTC
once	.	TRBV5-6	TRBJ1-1	CASTMAWARIEAFF	TGTGCCAGCACCATGGCGTGGGCTAGGATTGAAGCTTTCTTT
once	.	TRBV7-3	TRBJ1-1	CASSLTGVNTEAFF	TGTGCCAGCAGCTTAACCGGGGTGAACACTGAAGCTTTCTTT
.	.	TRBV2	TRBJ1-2	CASSEATGVYGYTF	TGTGCCAGCAGTGAAGCGACAGGCGTCTATGGCTACACCTTC
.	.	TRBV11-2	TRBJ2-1	CASSFQGGGRNYNEQFF	TGTGCCAGCAGCTTTCAGGGGGGTGGTAGGAATTACAATGAGCAGTTCTTC
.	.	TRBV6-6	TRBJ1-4	CASTRDSATNEKLFF	TGTGCCAGCACCAGAGACAGCGCAACTAATGAAAAACTGTTTTTT
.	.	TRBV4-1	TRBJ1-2	CASNHMGGAGGYTF	TGCGCCAGCAACCATATGGGGGGCGCGGGTGGCTACACCTTC
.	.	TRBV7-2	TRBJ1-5	CASSTSQPQHF	TGTGCCAGCAGCACAAGTCAGCCCCAGCATTTT
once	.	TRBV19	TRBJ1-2	CASSTSDRYGYTF	TGTGCCAGTAGTACTTCGGACAGATATGGCTACACCTTC
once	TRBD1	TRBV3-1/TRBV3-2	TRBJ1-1	CASTRTGMNTEAFF	TGTGCCAGCACCCGGACAGGAATGAACACTGAAGCTTTCTTT
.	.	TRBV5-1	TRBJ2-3	CASSLRLDSFSTDTQYF	TGCGCCAGCAGCTTGCGCCTGGACAGTTTTAGCACAGATACGCAGTATTTT
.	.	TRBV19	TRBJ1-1	CASSARGRLNTEAFF	TGTGCCAGTAGTGCCAGGGGTAGGCTGAACACTGAAGCTTTCTTT
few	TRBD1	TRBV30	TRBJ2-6	CAWFRDRGRTGANVLTF	TGTGCCTGGTTCCGGGACAGGGGGCGAACTGGGGCCAACGTCCTGACTTTC
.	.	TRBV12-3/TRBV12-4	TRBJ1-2	CASTVDIPRDYTF	TGTGCCAGCACCGTGGACATCCCACGGGACTACACCTTC
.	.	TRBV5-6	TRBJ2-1	CASSPTLGRDEQFF	TGTGCCAGCAGCCCTACGTTGGGGCGGGATGAGCAGTTCTTC
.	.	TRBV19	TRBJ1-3	CASHTGSSGNTIYF	TGTGCCAGCCATACAGGAAGCTCTGGAAACACCATATATTTT
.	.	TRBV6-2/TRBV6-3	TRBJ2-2	CASSYGGGELFF	TGTGCCAGCAGTTACGGTGGCGGGGAGCTGTTTTTT
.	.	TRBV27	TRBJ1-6	CASSSNNDNSPLHF	TGTGCCAGCAGTTCTAACAACGATAATTCACCCCTCCACTTT